This TCR beta chain was profiled in a study of technical replicates of blood from several donors (dated by TCRdb to about 2017). Trimming removed 0 bases from V and 1 base from J, leaving 13 bases between the germline ends. The CDR3 holds 16 amino acids from the cysteine to the phenylalanine. Of the read, only the CDR3 DNA is kept; its 48 bases are in frame from base 1. The germline V gene specifies LGHNA as CDR1 and YSLEER as CDR2. The library was built by means of the immunoSEQ multiplex PCR assay. What TCRdb holds here is the immuneACCESS table cut down to in-frame rearrangements. Part of the clones is not present; checked against another copy, under half of the missing clones reflect an unresolved V gene, and the others are unexplained. The sample table holds tens of thousands of clones, of which around 87% were seen once. The biggest ten clones account for over 4% of the sample. As to this clone: This receptor's antigen is unknown. Per-base qualities were not stored, and no clone one base away is much larger.

Material: PBMCs. The source is a human donor in good health. Some clones in this sample may be carry-over from other donors' samples. Recombination connected TRBV4-3 to TRBJ2-7; the D gene is unclear. The sequence in DNA is TGCGCCAGCAGCCAAGATTCACAGAAGCTTTCCTACGAGCAGTACTTC. This codes for CASSQDSQKLSYEQYF.